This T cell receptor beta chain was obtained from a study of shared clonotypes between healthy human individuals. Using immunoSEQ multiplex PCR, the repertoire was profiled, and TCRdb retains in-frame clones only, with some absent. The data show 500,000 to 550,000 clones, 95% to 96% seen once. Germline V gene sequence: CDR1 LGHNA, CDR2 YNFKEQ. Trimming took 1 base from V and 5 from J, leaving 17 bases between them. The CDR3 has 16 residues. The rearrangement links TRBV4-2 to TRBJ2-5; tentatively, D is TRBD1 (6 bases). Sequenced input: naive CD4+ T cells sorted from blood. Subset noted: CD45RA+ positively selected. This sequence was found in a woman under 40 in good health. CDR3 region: CASSQVAGLGAETQYF. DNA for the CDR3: TGTGCCAGCAGCCAAGTTGCCGGGTTGGGGGCGGAGACCCAGTACTTC.